This T cell receptor (beta chain) was identified in a study of identical twins. MiXCR was run by TCRdb on the 5' RACE reads, yielding one entry per CDR3 protein. The sample carries some 690,000 distinct CDR3 sequences, 21% recorded once. On this clonotype: No antigen is known for it.

The study, taken as a whole, reports: For zero-insertion analyses, partial confounding could come from invariant MAIT and iNKT cells.

This CDR3 is built from 13 residues. V dropped 11 bases and J dropped 2 bases, with 12 bases sitting between them. Another study also made use of these data, one on T cells expressing NK-cell markers. That paper adds: For a few donors, these clonotypes were likewise the leading ones in the CD3+CD56-NKG2C+ fraction. Evidence did not settle whether expanded NKG2C+ T cell clones targeted HCMV.

The V call is TRBV12-3 or TRBV12-4, the J call TRBJ2-2; the D gene is possibly TRBD2 (6 bases). The TCR sequence derives from a young woman in good health. Sequencing used PBMCs. The CDR3 coding sequence is TGTGCCGGAACGGGACTCAACACCGGGGAGCTGTTTTTT. Translated, it gives CAGTGLNTGELFF.